A single sample is the source of the 5 T cell receptor beta chains below, sequenced in a study of shared clonotypes between healthy human individuals. Method: immunoSEQ multiplex PCR; TCRdb's copy keeps in-frame clones and lacks some. The table records millions of clones, around nine tenths of them present only once. Sequencing was performed on naive CD4+ T cells sorted from blood. Subset meaning: CD45RA+ positively selected. Every receptor here comes from a man between 18 and 35 years old in good health.

The V call is TRBV18, the J call TRBJ2-1; TRBD2 is a possible D gene (5 bases). The CDR3 contains 15 residues. V lost 0 bases to trimming and J lost 6 bases, with 12 bases between them. Per the germline V gene, CDR1 is KGHSH and CDR2 is LQKENI. DNA for the CDR3: TGTGCCAGCTCACCACCTGGGCTAGCCCCCAATGAGCAGTTCTTC. Its protein is CASSPPGLAPNEQFF.

This chain's CDR3 is CASSDSGGDRPQYF. The CDR3 nucleotides are TGCGCCAGCAGTGACTCGGGGGGGGACCGTCCCCAGTACTTC. This rearrangement joins TRBV10-2 to TRBJ2-5; 8 bases align to TRBD2. V trimming: 3 bases; J trimming: 9 bases; junction bases outside the gene matches: 9. The CDR3 is made up of 14 amino acids. Germline CDR1 is WSHSY and CDR2 is SAAADI.

This chain connects TRBV5-4 to TRBJ2-6, with D possibly TRBD1 on 6 matching bases. The germline V gene has CDR1 SGHNT and CDR2 YYREEE (reference sequence). V was trimmed by 0 bases and J by 0 bases, leaving 7 bases between them. The CDR3 length is 16 residues. The CDR3, as DNA: TGTGCCAGCAGCTTGGACAGGGTCTCTGGGGCCAACGTCCTGACTTTC. This codes for CASSLDRVSGANVLTF.

The chain employs TRBV5-4 and TRBJ2-3; 7 nucleotides agree with TRBD2. Germline lookup yields CDR1 SGHNT and CDR2 YYREEE (reference sequence). The CDR3 runs 15 residues. V shed 4 bases, J shed 4 bases, and the junction held 9 bases outside the gene matches. CDR3 loop: CASSLTSPGPDTQYF. In DNA form, the CDR3 reads TGTGCCAGCAGCCTGACTAGCCCGGGTCCAGATACGCAGTATTTT. Drawing the rest from reference TRBV5-4 and TRBJ2-3, the complete variable domain is ETGVTQSPTHLIKTRGQQVTLRCSSQSGHNTVSWYQQALGQGPQFIFQYYREEENGRGNFPPRFSGLQFPNYSSELNVNALELDDSALYLCASSLTSPGPDTQYFGPGTRLTVL.

The rearrangement joins TRBV19 to TRBJ2-1; 7 positions agree with TRBD2. The CDR3 length is 14 residues. Per germline, CDR1 LNHDA and CDR2 SQIVND (reference sequence). V shed 9 bases, J shed 7 bases, and the junction held 12 bases outside the gene matches. CDR3 in DNA: TGTGCCAGCCACGGGAGGCCCTTTGGGAATGAGCAGTTCTTC. Its translation is CASHGRPFGNEQFF.